This is a list of T cell receptor beta chains from one sample in a study of cytomegalovirus exposure and HLA in healthy donors. Profiling relied on immunoSEQ multiplex PCR, and the TCRdb table lists in-frame clones only, not all of them. The table shows approximately 76,000 clones, with 60% to 75% occurring only once. Sequencing input: PBMCs. The receptors shown here come from a woman aged 40-49 years in good health and CMV-seropositive. CDR3s include the opening cysteine and the closing phenylalanine or tryptophan. Fields, in order: V gene, J gene, CDR3 protein.

v_gene: TRBV27
j_gene: TRBJ1-5
CDR3aa: CASSLTRGNQPQHF

v_gene: TRBV7-9
j_gene: TRBJ1-6
CDR3aa: CASSHRTHGHDSPLHF

v_gene: TRBV4-1
j_gene: TRBJ1-1
CDR3aa: CASSQEGGQGRGAFF

v_gene: TRBV5-8
j_gene: TRBJ1-5
CDR3aa: CASSSKGADQPQHF

v_gene: TRBV7-2
j_gene: TRBJ2-1
CDR3aa: CASSETSGRYNEQFF

v_gene: TRBV4-1
j_gene: TRBJ2-1
CDR3aa: CASSQGAGATYEQFF

v_gene: TRBV6-6
j_gene: TRBJ2-1
CDR3aa: CASSQTSNYEQFF

v_gene: TRBV6-1
j_gene: TRBJ2-2
CDR3aa: CASSEEMTKALPGELFF

v_gene: TRBV15
j_gene: TRBJ1-1
CDR3aa: CATSRDYSMNTEAFF

v_gene: TRBV7-9
j_gene: TRBJ1-1
CDR3aa: CASRQPGTRNTEAFF

v_gene: TRBV15
j_gene: TRBJ1-4
CDR3aa: CATSSRDNRARGEKLFF

v_gene: TRBV30
j_gene: TRBJ1-2
CDR3aa: CAWSVLILEPGRNYGYTF

v_gene: TRBV7-2
j_gene: TRBJ1-4
CDR3aa: CASSLDVRGNEKLFF

v_gene: TRBV6-5
j_gene: TRBJ2-7
CDR3aa: CASSYGGGYYEQYF

v_gene: TRBV4-1
j_gene: TRBJ1-6
CDR3aa: CASSQSGGGYNSPLHF

v_gene: TRBV7-8
j_gene: TRBJ2-7
CDR3aa: CASSLVPAGGYEQYF

v_gene: TRBV7-9
j_gene: TRBJ2-1
CDR3aa: CAIGTGHNEQFF

v_gene: TRBV2
j_gene: TRBJ2-4
CDR3aa: CASSSQGGSTIQYF

v_gene: TRBV19
j_gene: TRBJ2-3
CDR3aa: CASSIGTSGRDTQYF

v_gene: TRBV4-3
j_gene: TRBJ2-1
CDR3aa: CASSQGGSLGNEQFF

v_gene: TRBV27
j_gene: TRBJ2-5
CDR3aa: CASSFTPGQREETQYF

v_gene: TRBV5-8
j_gene: TRBJ1-1
CDR3aa: CASSYPRGRDTEAFF

v_gene: TRBV25-1
j_gene: TRBJ2-5
CDR3aa: CASSEMRVQETQYF

v_gene: TRBV4-2
j_gene: TRBJ1-6
CDR3aa: CASSQDSAGLLSPLHF